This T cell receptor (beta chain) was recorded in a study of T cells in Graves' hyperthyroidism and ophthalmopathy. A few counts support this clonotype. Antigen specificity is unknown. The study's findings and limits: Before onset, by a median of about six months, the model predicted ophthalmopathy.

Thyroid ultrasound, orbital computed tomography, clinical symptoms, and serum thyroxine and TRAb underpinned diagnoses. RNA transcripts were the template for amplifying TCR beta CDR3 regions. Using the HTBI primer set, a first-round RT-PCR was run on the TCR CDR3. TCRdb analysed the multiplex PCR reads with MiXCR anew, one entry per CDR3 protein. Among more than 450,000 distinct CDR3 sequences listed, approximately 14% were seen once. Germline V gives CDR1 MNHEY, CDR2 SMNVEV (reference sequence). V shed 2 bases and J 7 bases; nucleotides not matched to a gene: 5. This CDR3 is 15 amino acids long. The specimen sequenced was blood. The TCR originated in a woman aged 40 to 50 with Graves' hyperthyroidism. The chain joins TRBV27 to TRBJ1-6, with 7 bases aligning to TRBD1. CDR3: CASSLTGQVNSPLHF. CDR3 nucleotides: TGTGCCAGCAGTTTAACCGGACAGGTCAATTCACCCCTCCACTTT.